This T cell receptor beta chain was sequenced during a study of blood T cell repertoires in COVID-19. As for the study in general: The United States, Italy and Spain provided the acute and convalescent COVID-19 samples. PBMCs, B-cell-depleted T cells, or T cells provided the cDNA or gDNA that made up the material.

The authors' processing: Using reference gene primer amplification, nucleated cell counts were estimated. Some clones are missing from TCRdb's copy, which holds only in-frame ones; the method was immunoSEQ multiplex PCR. The DNA gave D and trimming, while V, J and clone size come from that table. The sample holds some 320,000 clones; 88% are singletons and the top ten take roughly 6.9%. The sequenced sample consisted of peripheral blood. The TCR comes from a woman in her 30s who had recovered from COVID-19.

The CDR3 loop reads CAWKRTGELFF. The CDR3 DNA reads TGTGCCTGGAAGAGAACCGGGGAGCTGTTTTTT. The chain has TRBV30 and TRBJ2-2; unclear D gene. The CDR3 extends over 11 amino acids. From germline, CDR1 is GTSNPN and CDR2 SVGIG (reference sequence). The ends were cut back, 4 bases at V and 5 bases at J, with 5 bases in the middle. Full variable domain (rest looked up from reference TRBV30 and TRBJ2-2): SQTIHQWPATLVQPVGSPLSLECTVEGTSNPNLYWYRQAAGRGLQLLFYSVGIGQISSEVPQNLSASRPQDRQFILSSKKLLLSDSGFYLCAWKRTGELFFGEGSRLTVL.